This paragraph covers one TCR beta chain sequence. Its target is unknown. These data originate in a study of blood T cells in healthy people across ages. Germline lookup yields CDR1 LGHNA and CDR2 YSLEER. The CDR3 loop spans 15 amino acids. The V and J ends lost 0 bases and 7 bases respectively, with 13 bases between them. A second PCR, run for roughly 6 to 11 cycles, used a sample-barcoded 5' primer plus a J-beta primer mix. Each of the samples gave a minimum of 2.5 million paired-end reads that contained CDR3. TCRdb reprocessed the 5' RACE reads with MiXCR, giving one entry per CDR3 protein. The sample includes over 1,500,000 distinct CDR3 sequences, about 49% seen only once; the top ten take 2.1%. Whole-study results and caveats: Expanded clonotype changes were possibly confounded by unknown donor CMV status. TCR beta diversity was tightly associated with the proportion of naive T cells. Older age coincided with a roughly linear decline in TCR beta diversity per million T cells.

Input material: blood. This clonotype originated in a woman in her forties in good health. V is TRBV4-3 and J is TRBJ1-5, with a possible D match to TRBD1 (5 bases). CDR3 sequence: CASSQELGVIQPQHF. Written as DNA, the CDR3 is TGCGCCAGCAGCCAAGAGTTAGGGGTGATACAGCCCCAGCATTTT.